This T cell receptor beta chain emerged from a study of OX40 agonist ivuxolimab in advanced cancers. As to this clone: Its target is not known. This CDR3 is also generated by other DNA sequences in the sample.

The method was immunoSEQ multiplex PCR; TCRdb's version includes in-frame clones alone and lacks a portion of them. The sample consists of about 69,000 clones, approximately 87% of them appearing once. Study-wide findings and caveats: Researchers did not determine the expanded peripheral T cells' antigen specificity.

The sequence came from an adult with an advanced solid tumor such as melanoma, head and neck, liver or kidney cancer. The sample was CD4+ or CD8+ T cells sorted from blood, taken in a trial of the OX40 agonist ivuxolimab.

Here the CDR3 reads CASSPPSKLNYGYTF. The DNA of the CDR3 is TGTGCCAGCTCACCACCCTCGAAATTGAACTATGGCTACACCTTC. The genes are TRBV18 and TRBJ1-2; no clear D. This CDR3 contains 15 residues. Germline V gene data show CDR1 as KGHSH and CDR2 as LQKENI. V was trimmed by 0 bases and J by 2 bases, leaving 10 bases between them.